This TCR beta chain derives from a study of cytomegalovirus exposure and HLA in healthy donors. Study results and limitations: Rarity marked most TCR sequences, yet some public TCRs occurred in many donors.

The PCR made use of 60 Vbeta and 13 Jbeta primers. Data came from immunoSEQ multiplex PCR; TCRdb stores just in-frame clones and leaves some out. The sample lists some 100,000 clones, 75% to 80% seen once, with around 12% in the top ten. About this clone itself: Its target is not known. This sample includes further DNA sequences coding for the same CDR3.

V gave up 4 bases and J gave up 4 bases; unmatched junction bases: 3. This CDR3 region has 14 residues. Germline V gene data show CDR1 as MNHEY and CDR2 as SVGAGI. The sample taken for sequencing was PBMCs. The chain uses TRBV6-5 and TRBJ1-1, with 10 nucleotides matching TRBD1. The origin of this receptor is a woman aged 40 to 50 in good health and CMV-seropositive. CDR3 in amino acids: CASSLRTGGTEAFF. The CDR3 DNA sequence: TGTGCCAGCAGTTTGCGGACAGGGGGCACTGAAGCTTTCTTT.